The source of this T cell receptor beta chain is a study of CD8+CD57+ T cells in acquired aplastic anemia. Across the whole study: Recorded DNA amounts for sorted CD4+ and CD8+ cells had an average of 3.2 ug. Average CD4+ read depth in healthy donors was 10 million to 12 million reads. General observations from the study: Both patients and controls carried the same twenty-nine CD8+ CDR3 sequences.

CDR1 and CDR2 from the germline V gene are SGHRS and YFSETQ. This CDR3 comprises 16 residues. Trimming cost V 0 bases and J 11 bases, with 22 bases left between them. A word on this clonotype: As yet, its antigen is unknown.

It was genomic DNA that served as the template for profiling TCR beta VDJ and CDR3. In TCRdb, the reads were re-called with MiXCR into one record per CDR3 protein. Seen here are around 230,000 distinct CDR3 sequences, about 59% observed once, and the top ten hold approximately 30%. The sequence came from a human donor in good health. The rearrangement joins TRBV5-1 to TRBJ2-3; D call uncertain. Sequencing was carried out using sorted CD4+, CD8+, or CD8+CD57+ T cells (not recorded which) from PBMCs. The CDR3 loop is CASSLALSPVTNEQYF. CDR3 bases: TGCGCCAGCAGCTTGGCATTATCGCCTGTTACCAATGAGCAGTATTTT.